One and the same sample provided the 25 T cell receptor beta chains below, sequenced in a study of CD8+ T cells in alopecia areata. cDNA serving as the sequencing template came from extracted, reverse transcribed RNA. The data were produced by immunoSEQ multiplex PCR, yet TCRdb's version contains in-frame clones alone and is incomplete. The sample lists about 140,000 clones, around 55% seen once, with over 4% in the top ten. Sample: CD4+ T cells sorted from blood. These receptors came from a human donor in good health.

This chain uses TRBV25-1 with TRBJ2-3; 9 bases match TRBD2. This CDR3 has 14 amino acids. V was pared by 5 bases and J by 4 bases, with 4 bases of the junction left unmatched. Germline V gene sequence: CDR1 MGHDK, CDR2 SYGVNS. The CDR3 coding sequence is TGTGCCAGCAGTCCGGGACTAGCCGCAGATACGCAGTATTTT. Translation: CASSPGLAADTQYF.

This clone has more than one count but fewer than ten. The chain couples TRBV11-1 to TRBJ2-1, with TRBD2 as a possible D gene (6 bases). The V end was cut by 1 base, the J end by 10 bases, with 17 bases between. The V gene's germline CDR1 is SGHAT and CDR2 FQDESV (reference sequence). The CDR3 extends over 15 amino acids. CDR3 sequence: CASSLGVGSLGEQFF. The CDR3 nucleotides read TGTGCCAGCAGCTTAGGCGTCGGGAGCCTTGGGGAGCAGTTCTTC.

This chain connects TRBV7-6 to TRBJ2-7, with D tentatively TRBD1 (5 bases). Germline-derived CDR1 and CDR2 are SGHVS and FNYEAQ. The V end lost 5 bases, the J end lost 2 bases, and 10 bases lay between the germline ends. The CDR3 has 13 amino acids. CDR3 sequence reads: CASSHRPTYEQYF. CDR3 in DNA: TGTGCCAGCAGCCACAGGCCGACCTACGAGCAGTACTTC.

The chain uses TRBV5-1 and TRBJ2-1, with D uncertain. Germline V lookup: CDR1 SGHRS, CDR2 YFSETQ. This CDR3 contains 13 residues. Trimming pared 7 bases from V and 5 bases from J, leaving 13 bases between. CDR3 DNA: TGCGCCAGCTCACGAGGCAGAAACAATGAGCAGTTCTTC. Protein product: CASSRGRNNEQFF. Filled out from reference TRBV5-1 and TRBJ2-1, the complete variable domain reads KAGVTQTPRYLIKTRGQQVTLSCSPISGHRSVSWYQQTPGQGLQFLFEYFSETQRNKGNFPGRFSGRQFSNSRSEMNVSTLELGDSALYLCASSRGRNNEQFFGPGTRLTVL.

The V and J genes are TRBV30 and TRBJ1-5, with D possibly matching TRBD1 (6 bases). CDR3 length: 13 amino acids. Trimming cost V 1 base and J 7 bases, with 11 bases left between them. From germline, CDR1 is GTSNPN and CDR2 SVGIG (reference sequence). The CDR3 reads CAWSGDMGQPQHF. In nucleotides, the CDR3 is TGTGCCTGGAGTGGGGACATGGGACAGCCCCAGCATTTT.

The chain has TRBV2 and TRBJ1-4; TRBD1 matches at 9 bases. The CDR3 spans 16 residues. Germline V lookup: CDR1 SNHLY, CDR2 FYNNEI. V trimming: 6 bases; J trimming: 8 bases; junction bases outside the gene matches: 13. The CDR3 DNA is TGTGCCAGCAGACCGGACCGGACAGGGGCTGGCGAAAAACTGTTTTTT. It codes for CASRPDRTGAGEKLFF.

The chain carries TRBV7-9 and TRBJ2-1; 12 bases match TRBD2. Germline V gene lookup returns CDR1 SEHNR and CDR2 FQNEAQ (reference sequence). The junction had 6 bases not matched to a gene; V was cut back by 5 bases and J by 1 base. This CDR3 is 17 amino acids long. This chain's CDR3 is CASSRAGTSGSYNEQFF. The CDR3 bases are TGTGCCAGCAGCCGGGCCGGGACTAGCGGGTCCTACAATGAGCAGTTCTTC.

With regard to this clone: The sample contains more than one DNA sequence encoding this CDR3. This chain uses TRBV29-1 with TRBJ2-7; unclear D gene. Trimming stripped 6 bases from V and 1 base from J, with 7 bases between. The CDR3 has 11 amino acids. Germline V gene lookup returns CDR1 SQVTM and CDR2 ANQGSEA. The CDR3 coding sequence is TGCAGCGTCGCACTTTCCTACGAGCAGTACTTC. This codes for CSVALSYEQYF.

V and J are TRBV10-3 and TRBJ1-2; possible D gene TRBD1, 6 bases. The CDR3 length is 12 residues. Trimming pared 8 bases from V and 3 bases from J, leaving 10 bases between. Germline-derived CDR1 and CDR2 are ENHRY and SYGVKD. The CDR3 protein is CAIGEGDYGYTF. In DNA, the CDR3 is TGTGCCATCGGGGAGGGGGACTATGGCTACACCTTC.

The chain combines TRBV6-1 with TRBJ2-7; D might be TRBD2 (6 bases). Germline V gene data show CDR1 as MNHNS and CDR2 as SASEGT. V lost 4 bases and J 0 bases, leaving 16 bases between the germline ends. The CDR3 length is 16 residues. DNA of the CDR3: TGTGCCAGCAGTGGTGAATCTAGCGCGGTCTCCTACGAGCAGTACTTC. It translates to CASSGESSAVSYEQYF.

The chain is built from TRBV2 and TRBJ2-7; D unclear. This CDR3 comprises 13 residues. V was cut by 6 bases and J by 1 base, with 10 bases left in between. The germline V gene encodes CDR1 SNHLY and CDR2 FYNNEI. CDR3 nucleotide sequence: TGTGCCAGCAGCGGGTTCGAGTCCTACGAGCAGTACTTC. Its protein is CASSGFESYEQYF.

In this sample, this clone turned up once. The chain recombines TRBV29-1 with TRBJ2-5; D remains unclear. Trimming cost V 0 bases and J 3 bases, with 8 bases left between them. The germline V gene encodes CDR1 SQVTM and CDR2 ANQGSEA. There are 13 residues in the CDR3. The CDR3 spells CSVEDPIKETQYF. In DNA form, the CDR3 reads TGCAGCGTTGAAGATCCGATCAAAGAGACCCAGTACTTC.

The chain is built from TRBV13 and TRBJ2-7, with 8 bases aligning to TRBD1. The CDR3 consists of 16 residues. V lost 6 bases to trimming and J lost 2 bases; unmatched junction nucleotides: 12. Per the germline V gene, CDR1 is PRHDT and CDR2 is FYEKMQ (reference sequence). CDR3 bases: TGTGCCAGCAGATTGTTCCGGGACAGGCGACCCTACGAGCAGTACTTC. Translating it yields CASRLFRDRRPYEQYF.

The V and J genes are TRBV7-9 and TRBJ2-5; 9 nucleotides match TRBD2. The germline V gene encodes CDR1 SEHNR and CDR2 FQNEAQ (reference sequence). The CDR3 runs 14 residues. J was trimmed by 5 bases and V by 2 bases; bases with no gene match: 3. The CDR3 sequence: CASSLSAGGETQYF. CDR3 nucleotide sequence: TGTGCCAGCAGCTTATCAGCGGGAGGTGAGACCCAGTACTTC.

This clone has only a few counts. The chain combines TRBV27 with TRBJ2-6; the D gene is possibly TRBD1 (6 bases). The CDR3 length is 16 residues. Trimming cost V 3 bases and J 2 bases, with 11 bases left between them. The germline CDR1 and CDR2 sequences are MNHEY and SMNVEV (reference sequence). In nucleotides, the CDR3 is TGTGCCAGCAGTTTCGTTCCAGGGGCTGGGGCCAACGTCCTGACTTTC. This gives the protein CASSFVPGAGANVLTF.

The chain employs TRBV28 and TRBJ2-5; a weak D match, TRBD2 (6 bases). The CDR3 is made up of 13 amino acids. From germline, CDR1 is MDHEN and CDR2 SYDVKM. V lost 8 bases, J lost 0 bases, and 10 bases lay in between. The CDR3 nucleotides are TGTGCCAGCCGGCTAGCGAACCAAGAGACCCAGTACTTC. Translating it yields CASRLANQETQYF.

This clone turned up a few times. The sample holds other DNA sequences that translate to the same CDR3. The rearrangement links TRBV29-1 to TRBJ2-7; the D gene is possibly TRBD2 (5 bases). The CDR3 is 12 amino acids. Trimming took off 4 bases at V and 1 base at J, with 8 bases between the two ends. In germline, CDR1 is SQVTM, CDR2 ANQGSEA. The CDR3 bases are TGCAGCGTTGGAGGGAGTTCCTACGAGCAGTACTTC. It translates to CSVGGSSYEQYF.

V is TRBV15 and J is TRBJ2-4, with a weak D call TRBD2 (6 bases). V gave up 4 bases and J gave up 3 bases, with 13 bases separating them. There are 15 residues in the CDR3. Germline loops: CDR1 LNHNV, CDR2 YYDKDF (reference sequence). The CDR3 bases are TGTGCCACCAGCACCCCTCTCGGGGGCAAAAACATTCAGTACTTC. It is translated as CATSTPLGGKNIQYF.

The rearrangement joins TRBV30 to TRBJ2-1, with 7 bases matching TRBD2. This CDR3 comprises 13 residues. V shed 2 bases and J 5 bases; nucleotides not matched to a gene: 3. The germline V gene encodes CDR1 GTSNPN and CDR2 SVGIG (reference sequence). CDR3 DNA: TGTGCCTGGAGTCGGGGGGTTAACAATGAGCAGTTCTTC. Amino acids: CAWSRGVNNEQFF. Drawing the rest from reference TRBV30 and TRBJ2-1, the complete variable domain is SQTIHQWPATLVQPVGSPLSLECTVEGTSNPNLYWYRQAAGRGLQLLFYSVGIGQISSEVPQNLSASRPQDRQFILSSKKLLLSDSGFYLCAWSRGVNNEQFFGPGTRLTVL.

This clone was observed a few times. CDR3 bases: TGTGCCAGCAGTCCAGCGGGAGGACTCTACGAGCAGTACTTC. It specifies CASSPAGGLYEQYF. The chain joins TRBV2 to TRBJ2-7, with 9 bases that match TRBD2. CDR3 length: 14 residues. Germline CDR1 and CDR2: SNHLY and FYNNEI. V was pared by 5 bases and J by 3 bases, with 5 bases of the junction left unmatched. The variable domain in full, completed from reference TRBV2 and TRBJ2-7, reads EPEVTQTPSHQVTQMGQEVILRCVPISNHLYFYWYRQILGQKVEFLVSFYNNEISEKSEIFDDQFSVERPDGSNFTLKIRSTKLEDSAMYFCASSPAGGLYEQYFGPGTRLTVT.

A single count supports this clone. The chain uses TRBV4-1 and TRBJ2-7; unclear D gene. This CDR3 has 14 residues. Germline assignment: CDR1 MGHRA and CDR2 YSYEKL. Trimming removed 4 bases from V and 6 bases from J, with 16 bases in between. CDR3: CASSRSADLGEQYF. The CDR3 DNA is TGCGCCAGCAGCCGATCAGCCGATCTTGGCGAGCAGTACTTC.

The rearrangement uses TRBV6-1 and TRBJ1-5; 7 nucleotides match TRBD1. V gave up 7 bases and J gave up 16 bases; unmatched junction bases: 10. The CDR3 spans 11 residues. Germline values: CDR1 MNHNS, CDR2 SASEGT. The CDR3 protein is CASTRTGPLHF. CDR3 DNA sequence: TGTGCCAGCACTCGGACAGGCCCCTTACATTTT.

Only one count was recorded for this clone. The V gene is TRBV7-6, the J gene TRBJ2-5; 9 bases are shared with TRBD2. Germline trimming cut 3 bases from V and 1 base from J; bases unmatched to any gene: 6. This CDR3 contains 16 residues. The V gene's germline CDR1 is SGHVS and CDR2 FNYEAQ. The CDR3 DNA sequence: TGTGCCAGCAGCTTGGCGACTAGCGGAATCCAAGAGACCCAGTACTTC. Its translation: CASSLATSGIQETQYF.

The chain uses TRBV25-1 and TRBJ2-7; 9 bases agree with TRBD2. The junction had 8 bases not matched to a gene; V was cut back by 5 bases and J by 3 bases. Germline-derived CDR1 and CDR2 are MGHDK and SYGVNS. The CDR3 covers 15 residues. CDR3 residues: CASSLGSGRIYEQYF. For the CDR3, the DNA is TGTGCCAGCAGTCTCGGTAGCGGGAGAATCTACGAGCAGTACTTC.

Turning to this clone: Within the sample, other DNA sequences also encode this same CDR3. The chain carries TRBV29-1 and TRBJ2-2; 8 nucleotides align to TRBD1. The germline V gene has CDR1 SQVTM and CDR2 ANQGSEA. The CDR3 extends over 14 amino acids. Unmatched junction bases numbered 4, after V lost 4 bases and J lost 3 bases. The CDR3 nucleotides read TGCAGCGTTGGGCAGGGGGCAGACACCGGGGAGCTGTTTTTT. Amino acids: CSVGQGADTGELFF.